The 15 T cell receptor beta chains listed next were all sequenced from one sample in a study of shared clonotypes between healthy human individuals. The repertoire was sequenced with immunoSEQ multiplex PCR; TCRdb's copy has only in-frame clones and lacks some. The profile shows about 450,000 clones, around 75% of them singletons. Specimen: PBMCs. Every receptor here comes from a woman between 40 and 50 years old in good health. Some clones in this sample may be carry-over from other donors' samples.

The chain carries TRBV27 and TRBJ1-5; possible D gene TRBD1, 6 bases. This CDR3 comprises 17 residues. Trimming left V 6 bases short and J 1 base short, with 19 bases between. CDR1 MNHEY and CDR2 SMNVEV come from the germline V gene (reference sequence). The CDR3: CASRRSGWGHSNQPQHF. In DNA, the CDR3 is TGTGCCAGCAGACGATCAGGGTGGGGGCACAGCAATCAGCCCCAGCATTTT.

The J gene is TRBJ2-7, the V gene TRBV11-1; D is uncertain. V was pared by 1 base and J by 6 bases, with 10 bases between. Germline lookup yields CDR1 SGHAT and CDR2 FQDESV (reference sequence). The CDR3 is 13 amino acids. The CDR3 DNA reads TGTGCCAGCAGCTTAGAACCCCGGGCCGAGCAGTACTTC. It is translated as CASSLEPRAEQYF.

The chain carries TRBV5-1 and TRBJ1-1; 10 bases are shared with TRBD1. This CDR3 comprises 14 residues. The germline V gene encodes CDR1 SGHRS and CDR2 YFSETQ. The junction had 1 base not matched to a gene; V was cut back by 4 bases and J by 1 base. CDR3 sequence reads: CASSGDRGNTEAFF. The CDR3 DNA reads TGCGCCAGCAGCGGGGACAGGGGGAACACTGAAGCTTTCTTT.

The chain joins TRBV7-9 to TRBJ2-1; tentative D call: TRBD1 (6 bases). CDR1 is SEHNR and CDR2 is FQNEAQ in the germline V gene (reference sequence). CDR3 length: 15 residues. V gave up 4 bases and J gave up 7 bases, with 17 bases separating them. This chain's CDR3 is CASSSQGWGVNEQFF. The CDR3, as DNA: TGTGCCAGCAGCTCACAGGGATGGGGTGTAAATGAGCAGTTCTTC. Drawing the rest from reference TRBV7-9 and TRBJ2-1, the complete variable domain is DTGVSQNPRHKITKRGQNVTFRCDPISEHNRLYWYRQTLGQGPEFLTYFQNEAQLEKSRLLSDRFSAERPKGSFSTLEIQRTEQGDSAMYLCASSSQGWGVNEQFFGPGTRLTVL.

The V gene is TRBV27, the J gene TRBJ2-7; D is possibly TRBD1 (5 bases). The V end was cut by 5 bases, the J end by 7 bases, with 18 bases between. The germline V gene encodes CDR1 MNHEY and CDR2 SMNVEV (reference sequence). The CDR3 extends over 14 amino acids. CDR3 sequence (DNA): TGTGCCAGCAGTGGCCGGACAAAGCTGGGTGAGCAGTACTTC. Translated: CASSGRTKLGEQYF.

This clone was seen at least ten times. This specimen includes other DNA sequences encoding the same CDR3. The CDR3 DNA sequence: TGCGCCAGCAGCCGGGACAGCGCCTACGAGCAGTACTTC. Translated, it gives CASSRDSAYEQYF. The chain combines TRBV5-1 with TRBJ2-7, with 7 bases that match TRBD1. The CDR3 spans 13 residues. CDR1 and CDR2 from the germline V gene are SGHRS and YFSETQ. V lost 4 bases, J lost 2 bases, and 3 bases stayed unmatched.

The sample holds many counts of this clone. V usage is TRBV7-9 and J usage is TRBJ2-7; D might be TRBD1 or TRBD2, each matching 7 bases. This CDR3 spans 17 amino acids. The germline gives CDR1 SEHNR, CDR2 FQNEAQ (reference sequence). V lost 6 bases to trimming and J lost 2 bases, with 23 bases between them. The chain's CDR3 is CASRPGGEGGQPYEQYF. The CDR3 DNA follows: TGTGCCAGCAGGCCAGGGGGGGAAGGCGGACAACCCTACGAGCAGTACTTC.

The rearrangement uses TRBV2 and TRBJ2-5, with D possibly matching TRBD1 (6 bases). The V gene lost 2 bases and the J gene lost 5 bases, with 15 bases spanning the gap. The CDR3 spans 15 residues. In germline, CDR1 is SNHLY, CDR2 FYNNEI. This CDR3 is CASSELAQGLETQYF. CDR3 nucleotides: TGTGCCAGCAGTGAACTGGCACAGGGATTGGAGACCCAGTACTTC. Supplemented by reference TRBV2 and TRBJ2-5, the full variable domain reads EPEVTQTPSHQVTQMGQEVILRCVPISNHLYFYWYRQILGQKVEFLVSFYNNEISEKSEIFDDQFSVERPDGSNFTLKIRSTKLEDSAMYFCASSELAQGLETQYFGPGTRLLVL.

The gene calls are TRBV27 and TRBJ2-7; 8 positions match TRBD1. The germline V gene has CDR1 MNHEY and CDR2 SMNVEV (reference sequence). The CDR3 is 15 amino acids. The V segment lost 9 bases and the J segment 2 bases; nucleotides outside the gene matches: 12. The CDR3, as DNA: TGTGCCAGTCTATATGGGACAGGCTCAACCTACGAGCAGTACTTC. This gives the protein CASLYGTGSTYEQYF.

V is TRBV11-2 and J is TRBJ2-7, with TRBD1 matching over 7 bases. This CDR3 contains 16 residues. The germline V gene has CDR1 SGHAT and CDR2 FQNNGV. With 4 bases clipped from V and 4 bases from J, the junction kept 13 bases outside the gene matches. In DNA form, the CDR3 reads TGTGCCAGCAGCTCGCTGGGTGGGACAGTCCTTTACGAGCAGTACTTC. Its translation is CASSSLGGTVLYEQYF.

The CDR3 nucleotides read TGTGCCAGCAGCTCACCGAGAGGGGGGAGAACAAACACTGAAGCTTTCTTT. Translated: CASSSPRGGRTNTEAFF. The chain recombines TRBV11-1 with TRBJ1-1, with TRBD1 as a possible D gene (6 bases). Per germline, CDR1 SGHAT and CDR2 FQDESV (reference sequence). V was clipped by 4 bases and J by 2 bases, with 20 bases between them. CDR3 size: 17 residues.

This rearrangement joins TRBV7-2 to TRBJ2-5; a possible D gene is TRBD1 (5 bases). With 5 bases removed from V and 2 bases from J, the gap between germline ends came to 15 bases. The CDR3 sequence is 15 residues long. Germline CDR1 is SGHTA and CDR2 is FQGNSA. CDR3: CASSLFGHRQETQYF. The CDR3 DNA is TGTGCCAGCAGCCTATTTGGACACCGACAAGAGACCCAGTACTTC.

Remarks on this clone: In the same sample, other DNA sequences code for this CDR3. The chain combines TRBV27 with TRBJ2-1; the match to TRBD2 covers 14 bases. The V and J ends lost 3 bases and 7 bases, in that order; junction bases with no gene match: 2. The CDR3 extends over 15 amino acids. CDR1 is MNHEY and CDR2 is SMNVEV in the germline V gene (reference sequence). For the CDR3, the DNA is TGTGCCAGCAGTTTTGGGACTAGCGGGAGAAATGAGCAGTTCTTC. Residues: CASSFGTSGRNEQFF.

This clone was found a few times. The chain employs TRBV27 and TRBJ1-6; 7 bases match TRBD1. The CDR3 spans 14 residues. The trim removed 6 bases at V and 4 bases at J, leaving 3 bases unmatched. CDR1 is MNHEY, CDR2 SMNVEV, per germline (reference sequence). CDR3 coding DNA: TGTGCCAGCAGGGGGACAGCGTATAATTCACCCCTCCACTTT. This translates into CASRGTAYNSPLHF.

V usage is TRBV5-4 and J usage is TRBJ2-6; D unclear. The V gene's germline CDR1 is SGHNT and CDR2 YYREEE (reference sequence). Trimming took 4 bases from V and 2 from J, leaving 4 bases between them. The length of the CDR3 is 13 residues. DNA of the CDR3: TGTGCCAGCAGCCGCACTGGGGCCAACGTCCTGACTTTC. It yields the protein CASSRTGANVLTF.